Listed here are 18 T cell receptor beta chains from one sample, sequenced in a study of molecular identifiers for immune sequencing clone quantification. TCRdb independently ran MiXCR on the PCR reads; one entry per CDR3 protein. The repertoire holds about 500,000 distinct CDR3 sequences, with about a fifth as singletons. The sample taken for sequencing was naive CD8+ T cells from blood, with Jurkat cell RNA spiked in. As to subset: FACS-sorted CD8+CD4-CCR7+CD45RA+ naive T cells. The receptors were sampled from a human donor in good health. Some libraries in this study had Jurkat cell RNA spiked in.

This clonotype was counted many times. V usage is TRBV5-1 and J usage is TRBJ2-7; TRBD1 matches 9 bases. The CDR3 has 13 amino acids. V gave up 3 bases and J gave up 3 bases; unmatched junction bases: 1. In germline, CDR1 is SGHRS, CDR2 YFSETQ. The CDR3 sequence: CASSWDRDYEQYF. CDR3 nucleotides: TGCGCCAGCAGCTGGGACAGGGACTACGAGCAGTACTTC.

The V and J genes are TRBV7-9 and TRBJ2-5; 10 bases are shared with TRBD1. Germline V gives CDR1 SEHNR, CDR2 FQNEAQ (reference sequence). J was trimmed by 4 bases and V by 0 bases; bases with no gene match: 8. This CDR3 has 17 residues. DNA of the CDR3: TGTGCCAGCAGCTTAGCCCGGGACAGGGGAGGAGGAGAGACCCAGTACTTC. Its protein product is CASSLARDRGGGETQYF.

This clonotype was found many times. The V gene is TRBV2, the J gene TRBJ1-5; the D is unclear. The V and J ends lost 1 base and 1 base respectively, with 5 bases between them. This CDR3 is built from 14 residues. Germline values: CDR1 SNHLY, CDR2 FYNNEI. CDR3: CASSEDGSNQPQHF. CDR3 bases: TGTGCCAGCAGTGAAGATGGGAGCAATCAGCCCCAGCATTTT.

V and J are TRBV15 and TRBJ1-3; maybe TRBD1 (5 bases). The V gene's germline CDR1 is LNHNV and CDR2 YYDKDF (reference sequence). CDR3 size: 17 residues. Between the trimmed V and J ends, which lost 1 base and 0 bases, there was a span of 13 bases. CDR3 protein: CATSRGFRVDSGNTIYF. In nucleotides, the CDR3 is TGTGCCACCAGCAGAGGATTCAGGGTGGACTCTGGAAACACCATATATTTT.

This clonotype has just a few counts. The chain carries TRBV6-6 and TRBJ2-7, with 9 bases aligning to TRBD2. With V trimmed by 7 bases and J by 4 bases, 2 bases remained unmatched. Germline lookup yields CDR1 MNHNY and CDR2 SVGAGI (reference sequence). The CDR3 contains 12 residues. CDR3 coding DNA: TGTGCCAGCACTAGCGGGACTTACGAGCAGTACTTC. As protein: CASTSGTYEQYF.

The chain has TRBV7-8 and TRBJ1-1; D call uncertain. Germline assignment: CDR1 SGHVS and CDR2 FQNEAQ. V lost 0 bases to trimming and J lost 2 bases, with 22 bases between them. There are 19 residues in the CDR3. The DNA of the CDR3 is TGTGCCAGCAGCTTAGCGCTAGTCGGGTTGTGGGGTTTAAACACTGAAGCTTTCTTT. It codes for CASSLALVGLWGLNTEAFF.

The CDR3: CASSQVLRGSTDTQYF. CDR3 bases: TGCGCCAGCAGCCAAGTACTACGGGGAAGCACAGATACGCAGTATTTT. The V and J genes are TRBV4-1 and TRBJ2-3; D perhaps matches TRBD2 (5 bases). This CDR3 has 16 amino acids. In germline, CDR1 is MGHRA, CDR2 YSYEKL. Trimming cost V 1 base and J 0 bases, with 11 bases left between them.

This clonotype appeared many times. CDR3 bases: TGTGCCAGTAGTATTTCGGCAGGGGGCAATCAGCCCCAGCATTTT. Its protein product is CASSISAGGNQPQHF. The chain joins TRBV19 to TRBJ1-5; TRBD1 is a possible D gene (6 bases). Trimming removed 3 bases from V and 2 bases from J, with 11 bases in between. CDR3 length equals 15 residues. From germline, CDR1 is LNHDA and CDR2 SQIVND (reference sequence).

As to this clonotype: This could be a read error, since a much larger clone is one nucleotide away. This is likely a read error, given that the CDR3 carries no conserved phenylalanine or tryptophan at its end. The rearrangement links TRBV4-3 to TRBJ2-3, with 7 nucleotides matching TRBD2. Trimming cost V 2 bases and J 2 bases; bases outside gene matches: 4. This CDR3 region has 15 residues. Per germline, CDR1 LGHNA and CDR2 YSLEER. CDR3 DNA sequence: TGCGCCAGCAGCCAAAGGCTAGCGGACACAGATACGCAGTATCTT. The encoded protein is CASSQRLADTDTQYL.

As regards this clonotype: A much larger clone differs by one base, so this may be a read error. Since the CDR3 does not end with the conserved phenylalanine or tryptophan, this likely comes from a read error. This chain connects TRBV29-1 to TRBJ1-1, with D tentatively TRBD1 (5 bases). The CDR3 runs 12 residues. V was pared by 8 bases and J by 1 base, with 11 bases between. Germline assignment: CDR1 SQVTM and CDR2 ANQGSEA. In nucleotides, the CDR3 is TGCAGCACGGGACGGACGAACACTGAAGCTTTCTCT. Amino acids: CSTGRTNTEAFS.

This clonotype was detected a few times. The chain has TRBV4-3 and TRBJ2-2; 9 bases align to TRBD2. The germline CDR1 and CDR2 sequences are LGHNA and YSLEER. V gave up 4 bases and J gave up 4 bases; unmatched junction bases: 4. CDR3 length: 15 residues. The CDR3 region is CASSREGLATGELFF. The CDR3 DNA is TGCGCCAGCAGCCGAGAGGGACTAGCCACCGGGGAGCTGTTTTTT.

This clonotype was counted between two and nine times. The V gene is TRBV5-8, the J gene TRBJ1-4; no clear D gene. Trimming left V 3 bases short and J 5 bases short, with 5 bases between. The V gene's germline CDR1 is SGHTS and CDR2 YDEGEE. The CDR3 is made up of 12 amino acids. The CDR3 protein is CASSSINEKLFF. For the CDR3, the DNA is TGTGCCAGCAGCTCGATAAATGAAAAACTGTTTTTT.

A word on this clonotype: This may arise from a read error, as a much more abundant clone is one base away. The chain employs TRBV9 and TRBJ2-2, with D tentatively TRBD2 (5 bases). The CDR3 is 16 amino acids. The germline V gene has CDR1 SGDLS and CDR2 YYNGEE. Trimming took 4 bases from V and 3 from J, leaving 16 bases between them. The CDR3, as DNA: TGTGCCAGCAGCTTAACGAAGACGGAGGACACCGGGGAGCTGTTTTTT. Its protein is CASSLTKTEDTGELFF.

J is TRBJ2-7 and V is TRBV9; tentatively, D is TRBD1 (5 bases). The germline CDR1 and CDR2 sequences are SGDLS and YYNGEE. The CDR3 contains 15 residues. V dropped 3 bases and J dropped 3 bases, with 16 bases sitting between them. CDR3 in amino acids: CASSAGPGPFYEQYF. The CDR3 region has the DNA TGTGCCAGCAGCGCAGGGCCGGGCCCCTTCTACGAGCAGTACTTC.

A word on this clonotype: This may be a read error, as it is one base from a much larger clone. The V and J genes are TRBV20-1 and TRBJ2-3; TRBD2 might be the D (5 bases). The germline gives CDR1 DFQATT, CDR2 SNEGSKA (reference sequence). The CDR3 has 14 amino acids. V lost 5 bases, J lost 3 bases, and 15 bases lay in between. Here the CDR3 DNA reads TGCAGTGCTGTGGCCCGGGGTAAGACAGATACGCAGTATTTT. Its translation is CSAVARGKTDTQYF.

There are many counts of this clonotype. The rearrangement links TRBV14 to TRBJ1-1; D is unresolved. Trimming removed 0 bases at V and 4 bases at J, with 9 bases between. Per germline, CDR1 SGHDN and CDR2 FVKESK. The CDR3 is made up of 14 amino acids. The CDR3 DNA follows: TGTGCCAGCAGCCAAGAATCTAGGCGCACTGAAGCTTTCTTT. Translated, it gives CASSQESRRTEAFF. Combining the CDR3 with reference TRBV14 and TRBJ1-1 gives the whole variable domain EAGVTQFPSHSVIEKGQTVTLRCDPISGHDNLYWYRRVMGKEIKFLLHFVKESKQDESGMPNNRFLAERTGGTYSTLKVQPAELEDSGVYFCASSQESRRTEAFFGQGTRLTVV.

This clonotype was recorded at least ten times. J is TRBJ1-3 and V is TRBV14; TRBD1 might be the D (5 bases). This CDR3 region has 15 residues. Germline V gene data show CDR1 as SGHDN and CDR2 as FVKESK. Trimming cost V 4 bases and J 0 bases, with 10 bases left between them. The DNA for the CDR3 is TGTGCCAGCAGCCCCGACAGAGTCTCTGGAAACACCATATATTTT. Its translation is CASSPDRVSGNTIYF.

Many counts were recorded for this clonotype. The rearrangement joins TRBV28 to TRBJ1-5; D unclear. This CDR3 spans 14 amino acids. The germline CDR1 and CDR2 sequences are MDHEN and SYDVKM. V gave up 4 bases and J gave up 4 bases, with 11 bases separating them. Written as DNA, the CDR3 is TGTGCCAGCAGTTCCTATGTCGGAAATCAGCCCCAGCATTTT. Protein: CASSSYVGNQPQHF. The full variable domain, completed using reference TRBV28 and TRBJ1-5, is DVKVTQSSRYLVKRTGEKVFLECVQDMDHENMFWYRQDPGLGLRLIYFSYDVKMKEKGDIPEGYSVSREKKERFSLILESASTNQTSMYLCASSSYVGNQPQHFGDGTRLSIL.